This passage covers 12 T cell receptor beta chains from one sample sequenced in a study of CD8+ T cells in alopecia areata. As the sequencing template, cDNA was produced by extracting RNA and reverse transcribing it. The table came from immunoSEQ multiplex PCR; TCRdb's copy has only in-frame clones and leaves some out. Of some 96,000 clones detected, roughly three fifths appear once; the ten largest clones hold 15%. Treatment described: oral pan-JAK inhibitor, 5-10 mg twice daily. This specimen was CD8+ T cells sorted from blood, taken at week 4, from a patient treated with tofacitinib. The source is a human donor with alopecia areata.

The chain joins TRBV4-1 to TRBJ2-7; 12 bases map to TRBD2. The CDR3 totals 18 residues. Unmatched junction bases numbered 8, after V lost 2 bases and J lost 0 bases. The germline V gene has CDR1 MGHRA and CDR2 YSYEKL. The CDR3 DNA sequence: TGCGCCAGCAGCCAACCCCAACTAGCGGGGGGCCCCTCCTACGAGCAGTACTTC. It encodes CASSQPQLAGGPSYEQYF.

This sequence joins TRBV5-6 and TRBJ2-2; 8 bases match TRBD1. This CDR3 is built from 16 residues. V was clipped by 0 bases and J by 5 bases; unmatched bases: 6. Germline-derived CDR1 and CDR2 are SGHDT and YYEEEE. The DNA for the CDR3 is TGTGCCAGCAGCTTGGCCGGAGGACAGGGAACCGGGGAGCTGTTTTTT. Protein product: CASSLAGGQGTGELFF.

The rearrangement joins TRBV4-1 to TRBJ1-2; D unresolved. The germline CDR1 and CDR2 sequences are MGHRA and YSYEKL. The V gene lost 0 bases and the J gene lost 0 bases, with 5 bases spanning the gap. CDR3 length: 14 residues. CDR3 residues: CASSQESTNYGYTF. The CDR3 DNA reads TGCGCCAGCAGCCAAGAAAGTACTAACTATGGCTACACCTTC.

This clone was seen only once. The chain is built from TRBV27 and TRBJ1-2, with D uncertain. Between the trimmed V and J ends, which lost 0 bases and 8 bases, there was a span of 10 bases. CDR3 size: 13 residues. Germline V gives CDR1 MNHEY, CDR2 SMNVEV (reference sequence). CDR3 sequence: CASSLSWTRGYTF. DNA of the CDR3: TGTGCCAGCAGTTTATCGTGGACGCGGGGCTACACCTTC.

This chain links TRBV30 with TRBJ2-7, with D uncertain. The CDR3 is 14 amino acids. V was clipped by 3 bases and J by 3 bases, with 15 bases between them. Germline CDR1 GTSNPN, CDR2 SVGIG (reference sequence). CDR3 sequence: CAWRRMNPHYEQYF. CDR3 nucleotide sequence: TGTGCCTGGAGGCGGATGAACCCTCACTACGAGCAGTACTTC.

This clone was found a few times. V and J are TRBV7-9 and TRBJ2-3; 9 nucleotides line up with TRBD2. The CDR3 runs to 19 residues. Trimming took 4 bases from V and 2 from J; bases not matched to a gene: 16. Germline assignment: CDR1 SEHNR and CDR2 FQNEAQ (reference sequence). The CDR3 spells CASSSGLAGRKRDTDTQYF. For the CDR3, the DNA is TGTGCCAGCAGCTCAGGTCTAGCGGGAAGGAAACGTGACACAGATACGCAGTATTTT.

The chain combines TRBV7-9 with TRBJ2-3, with D possibly matching TRBD2 (6 bases). The CDR3 runs to 14 residues. Germline V gives CDR1 SEHNR, CDR2 FQNEAQ (reference sequence). V was cut by 4 bases and J by 4 bases, with 12 bases left in between. The CDR3 DNA sequence: TGTGCCAGCAGCTACGGGAGAGGCGCAGATACGCAGTATTTT. It encodes CASSYGRGADTQYF.

The chain has TRBV30 and TRBJ2-1; 9 bases agree with TRBD2. V gave up 3 bases and J gave up 6 bases; unmatched junction bases: 3. The CDR3 spans 13 residues. From germline, CDR1 is GTSNPN and CDR2 SVGIG (reference sequence). The CDR3 loop is CAWSLAGPNEQFF. CDR3 DNA sequence: TGTGCCTGGAGCCTAGCGGGACCCAATGAGCAGTTCTTC.

The sample holds a few counts of this clone. The V and J genes are TRBV4-3 and TRBJ2-2; D unclear. Trimming pared 2 bases from V and 4 bases from J, leaving 8 bases between. Germline assignment: CDR1 LGHNA and CDR2 YSLEER. The CDR3 consists of 14 residues. CDR3 nucleotide sequence: TGCGCCAGCAGCCAACTCAGGCTCACCGGGGAGCTGTTTTTT. It encodes CASSQLRLTGELFF.

In this sample, this clone turned up a few times. The chain has TRBV15 and TRBJ2-3, with TRBD2 matching 9 bases. Germline CDR1 is LNHNV and CDR2 is YYDKDF (reference sequence). The CDR3 spans 17 residues. Trimming cost V 4 bases and J 6 bases; bases outside gene matches: 14. In DNA, the CDR3 is TGTGCCACCAGCAATTCGGCGGCTAGCGGGGCAACTGATACGCAGTATTTT. Translation: CATSNSAASGATDTQYF.

The genes are TRBV30 and TRBJ1-2, with D perhaps matching TRBD1 (5 bases). The CDR3 runs 15 residues. V was pared by 3 bases and J by 4 bases, with 18 bases between. Germline values: CDR1 GTSNPN, CDR2 SVGIG (reference sequence). CDR3 sequence: CAWRLIRESSYGYTF. CDR3 coding DNA: TGTGCCTGGAGGCTGATCAGGGAAAGCAGCTATGGCTACACCTTC.

The J gene is TRBJ1-1, the V gene TRBV25-1; the D gene is possibly TRBD1 (5 bases). The V end lost 2 bases, the J end lost 4 bases, and 8 bases lay between the germline ends. Looked up from germline, CDR1 is MGHDK and CDR2 is SYGVNS. The CDR3 totals 13 residues. DNA for the CDR3: TGTGCCAGCAGTGAAACCGGGGGCACTGAAGCTTTCTTT. As protein: CASSETGGTEAFF.